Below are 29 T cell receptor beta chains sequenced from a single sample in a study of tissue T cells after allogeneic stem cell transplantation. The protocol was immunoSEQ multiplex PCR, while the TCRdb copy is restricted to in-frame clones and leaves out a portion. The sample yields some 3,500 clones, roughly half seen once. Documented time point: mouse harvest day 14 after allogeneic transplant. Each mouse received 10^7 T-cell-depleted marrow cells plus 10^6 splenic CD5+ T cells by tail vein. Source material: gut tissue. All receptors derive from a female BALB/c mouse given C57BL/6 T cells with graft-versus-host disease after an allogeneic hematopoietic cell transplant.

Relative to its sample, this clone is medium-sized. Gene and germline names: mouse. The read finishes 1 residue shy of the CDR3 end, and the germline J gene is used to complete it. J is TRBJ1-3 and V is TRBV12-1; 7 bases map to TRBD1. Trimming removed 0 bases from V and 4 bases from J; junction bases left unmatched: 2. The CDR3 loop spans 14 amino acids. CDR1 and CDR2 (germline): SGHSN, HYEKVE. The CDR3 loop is CASSLAGGGNTLYF. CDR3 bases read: TGTGCCAGCTCTCTCGCAGGGGGGGGAAATACGCTCTAT. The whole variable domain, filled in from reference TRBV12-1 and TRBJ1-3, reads DSGVVQSPRHIIKEKGGRSVLTCIPISGHSNVVWYQQTLGKELKFLIQHYEKVERDKGFLPSRFSVQQFDDYHSEMNMSALELEDSAMYFCASSLAGGGNTLYFGEGSRLIVV.

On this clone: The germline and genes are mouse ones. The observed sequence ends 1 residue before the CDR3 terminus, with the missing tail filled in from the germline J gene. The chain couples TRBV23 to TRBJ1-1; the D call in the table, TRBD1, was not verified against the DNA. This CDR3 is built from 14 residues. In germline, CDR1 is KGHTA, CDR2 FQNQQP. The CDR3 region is CSSSPGQGNTEVFF. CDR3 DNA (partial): TGCTCCAGCAGTCCGGGACAGGGAAACACAGAAGTCTTC.

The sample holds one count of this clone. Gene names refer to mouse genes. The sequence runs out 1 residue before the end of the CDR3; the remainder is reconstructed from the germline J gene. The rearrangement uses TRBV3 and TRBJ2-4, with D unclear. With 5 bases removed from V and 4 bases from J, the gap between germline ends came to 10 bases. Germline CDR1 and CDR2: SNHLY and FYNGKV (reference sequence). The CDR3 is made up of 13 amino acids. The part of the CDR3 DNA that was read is TGTGCCAGCAGCCTAGAACAAAAAAACACCTTGTAC. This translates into CASSLEQKNTLY. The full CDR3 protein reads CASSLEQKNTLYF.

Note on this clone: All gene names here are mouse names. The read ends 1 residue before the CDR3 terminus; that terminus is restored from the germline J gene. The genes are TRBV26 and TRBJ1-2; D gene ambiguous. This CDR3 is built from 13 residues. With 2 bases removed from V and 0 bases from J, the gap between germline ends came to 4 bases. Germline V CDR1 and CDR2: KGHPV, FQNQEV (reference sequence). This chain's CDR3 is CASSLETNSDYTF. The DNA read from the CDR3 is TGTGCCAGCAGTCTGGAGACAAACTCCGACTACACC. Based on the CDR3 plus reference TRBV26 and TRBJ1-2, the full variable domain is NSKVIQTPRYLVKGQGQKAKMRCIPEKGHPVVFWYQQNKNNEFKFLINFQNQEVLQQIDMTEKRFSAECPSNSPCSLEIQSSEAGDSALYLCASSLETNSDYTFGSGTRLLVI.

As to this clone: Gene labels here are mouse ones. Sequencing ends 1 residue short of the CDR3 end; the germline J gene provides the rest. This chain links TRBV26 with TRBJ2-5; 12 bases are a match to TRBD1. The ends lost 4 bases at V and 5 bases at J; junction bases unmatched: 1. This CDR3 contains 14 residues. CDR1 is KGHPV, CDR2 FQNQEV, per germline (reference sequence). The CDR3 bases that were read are TGTGCCAGCAGTCCGGGACAGGGGGCAGACACCCAGTAC. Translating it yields CASSPGQGADTQY. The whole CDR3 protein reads CASSPGQGADTQYF.

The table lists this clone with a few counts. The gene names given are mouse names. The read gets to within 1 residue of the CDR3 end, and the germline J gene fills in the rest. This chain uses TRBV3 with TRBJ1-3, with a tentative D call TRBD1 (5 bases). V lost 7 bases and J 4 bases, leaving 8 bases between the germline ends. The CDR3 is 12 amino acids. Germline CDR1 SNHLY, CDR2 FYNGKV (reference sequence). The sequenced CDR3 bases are TGTGCCAGCACTGGGGACGGAAATACGCTCTAT. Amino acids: CASTGDGNTLY. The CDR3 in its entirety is CASTGDGNTLYF. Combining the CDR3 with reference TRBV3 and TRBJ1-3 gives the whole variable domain GPKVLQIPSHQIIDMGQMVTLNCDPVSNHLYFYWYKQILGQQMEFLVNFYNGKVMEKSKLFKDQFSVERPDGSYFTLKIQPTALEDSAVYFCASTGDGNTLYFGEGSRLIVV.

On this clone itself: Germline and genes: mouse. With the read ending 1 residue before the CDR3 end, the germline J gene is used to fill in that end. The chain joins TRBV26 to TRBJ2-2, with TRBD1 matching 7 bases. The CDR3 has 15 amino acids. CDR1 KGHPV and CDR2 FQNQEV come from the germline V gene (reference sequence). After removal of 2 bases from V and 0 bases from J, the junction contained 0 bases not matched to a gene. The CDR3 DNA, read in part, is TGTGCCAGCAGTCTGACAGGGGCAAACACCGGGCAGCTCTAC. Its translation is CASSLTGANTGQLY. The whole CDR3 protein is CASSLTGANTGQLYF.

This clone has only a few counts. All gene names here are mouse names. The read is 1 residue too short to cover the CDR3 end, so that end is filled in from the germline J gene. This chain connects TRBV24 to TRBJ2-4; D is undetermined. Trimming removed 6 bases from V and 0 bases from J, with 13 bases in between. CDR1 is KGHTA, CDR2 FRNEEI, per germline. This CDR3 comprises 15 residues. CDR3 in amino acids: CASSPSTSSQNTLYF. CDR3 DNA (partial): TGTGCCAGCAGCCCTTCTACATCTAGTCAAAACACCTTGTAC.

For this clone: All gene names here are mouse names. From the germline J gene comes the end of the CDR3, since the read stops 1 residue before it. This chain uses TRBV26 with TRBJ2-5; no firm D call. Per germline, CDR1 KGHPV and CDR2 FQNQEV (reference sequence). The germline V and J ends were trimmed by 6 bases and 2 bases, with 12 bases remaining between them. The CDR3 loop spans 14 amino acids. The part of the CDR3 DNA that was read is TGTGCCAGCAGCCCCGGAGCGGGCCAAGACACCCAGTAC. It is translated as CASSPGAGQDTQY. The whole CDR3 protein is CASSPGAGQDTQYF.

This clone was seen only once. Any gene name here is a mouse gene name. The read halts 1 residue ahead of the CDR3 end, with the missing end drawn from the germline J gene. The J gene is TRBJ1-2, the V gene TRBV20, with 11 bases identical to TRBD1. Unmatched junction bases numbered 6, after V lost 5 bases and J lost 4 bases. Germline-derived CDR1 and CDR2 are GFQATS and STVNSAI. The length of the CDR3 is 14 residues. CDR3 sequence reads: CGAGQGALGSDYTF. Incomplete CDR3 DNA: TGTGGTGCTGGACAGGGGGCGCTTGGCTCCGACTACACC.

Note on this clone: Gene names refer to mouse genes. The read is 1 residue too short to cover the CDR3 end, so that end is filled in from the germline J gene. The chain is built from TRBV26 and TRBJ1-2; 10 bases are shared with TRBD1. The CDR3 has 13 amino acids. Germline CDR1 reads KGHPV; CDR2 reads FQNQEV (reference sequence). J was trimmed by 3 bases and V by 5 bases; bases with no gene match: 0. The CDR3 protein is CASSDRGHSDYTF. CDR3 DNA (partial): TGTGCCAGCAGTGACAGGGGGCACTCCGACTACACC.

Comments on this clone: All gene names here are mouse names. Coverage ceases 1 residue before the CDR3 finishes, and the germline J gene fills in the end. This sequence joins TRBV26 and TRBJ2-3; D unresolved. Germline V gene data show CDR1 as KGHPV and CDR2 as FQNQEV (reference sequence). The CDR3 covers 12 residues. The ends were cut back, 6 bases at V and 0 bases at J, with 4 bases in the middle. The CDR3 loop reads CASRDSAETLYF. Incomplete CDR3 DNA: TGTGCCAGCAGGGACAGTGCAGAAACGCTGTAT. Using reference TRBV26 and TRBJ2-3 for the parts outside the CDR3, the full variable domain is NSKVIQTPRYLVKGQGQKAKMRCIPEKGHPVVFWYQQNKNNEFKFLINFQNQEVLQQIDMTEKRFSAECPSNSPCSLEIQSSEAGDSALYLCASRDSAETLYFGSGTRLTVL.

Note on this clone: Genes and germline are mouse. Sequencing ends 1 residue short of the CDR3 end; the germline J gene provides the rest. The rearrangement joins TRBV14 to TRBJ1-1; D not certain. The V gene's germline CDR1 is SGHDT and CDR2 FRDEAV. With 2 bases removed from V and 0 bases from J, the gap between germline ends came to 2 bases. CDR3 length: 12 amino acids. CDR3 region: CASSFQNTEVFF. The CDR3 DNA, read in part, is TGTGCCAGCAGTTTTCAGAACACAGAAGTCTTC.

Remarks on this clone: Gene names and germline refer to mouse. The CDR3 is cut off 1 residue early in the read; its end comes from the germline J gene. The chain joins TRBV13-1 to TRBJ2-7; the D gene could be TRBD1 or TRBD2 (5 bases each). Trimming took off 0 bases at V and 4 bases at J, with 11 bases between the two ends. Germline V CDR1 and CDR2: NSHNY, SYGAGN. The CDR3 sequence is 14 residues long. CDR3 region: CASSDGGRGYEQYF. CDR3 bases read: TGTGCCAGCAGTGATGGGGGCCGGGGATATGAACAGTAC.

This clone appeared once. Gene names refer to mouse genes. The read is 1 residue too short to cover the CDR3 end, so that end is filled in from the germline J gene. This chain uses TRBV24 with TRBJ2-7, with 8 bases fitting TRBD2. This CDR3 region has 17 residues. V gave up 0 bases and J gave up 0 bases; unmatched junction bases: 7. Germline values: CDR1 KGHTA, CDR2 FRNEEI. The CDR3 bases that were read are TGTGCCAGCAGTCTGTATAGCTGGGGGGCTAGCTCCTATGAACAGTAC. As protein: CASSLYSWGASSYEQY. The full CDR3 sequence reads CASSLYSWGASSYEQYF.

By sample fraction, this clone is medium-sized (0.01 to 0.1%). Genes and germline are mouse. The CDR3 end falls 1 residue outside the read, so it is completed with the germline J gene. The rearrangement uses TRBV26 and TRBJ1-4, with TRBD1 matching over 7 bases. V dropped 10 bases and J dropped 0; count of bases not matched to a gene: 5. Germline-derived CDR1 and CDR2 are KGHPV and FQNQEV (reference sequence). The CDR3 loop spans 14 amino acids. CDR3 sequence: CATGTEFSNERLFF. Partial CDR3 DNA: TGTGCCACCGGGACAGAATTTTCCAACGAAAGATTATTT.

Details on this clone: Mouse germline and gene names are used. This CDR3 is CASSLGTNSYEQYF. Partial CDR3 DNA: TGTGCCAGCAGTCTCGGCACAAACTCCTATGAACAGTAC. The gene calls are TRBV26 and TRBJ2-7, with D unresolved. The CDR3 end lies 1 residue beyond the end of the read and is filled in from the germline J gene. Trimming cost V 3 bases and J 0 bases, with 9 bases left between them. Germline V gives CDR1 KGHPV, CDR2 FQNQEV (reference sequence). The CDR3 is 14 residues long.

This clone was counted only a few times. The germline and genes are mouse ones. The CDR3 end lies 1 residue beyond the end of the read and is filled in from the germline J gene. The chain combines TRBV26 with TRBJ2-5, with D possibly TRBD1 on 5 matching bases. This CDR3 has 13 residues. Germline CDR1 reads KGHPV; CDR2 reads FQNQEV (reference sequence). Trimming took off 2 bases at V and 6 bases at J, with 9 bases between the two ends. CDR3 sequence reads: CASSLPGKDTQYF. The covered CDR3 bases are TGTGCCAGCAGTCTGCCAGGGAAGGACACCCAGTAC.

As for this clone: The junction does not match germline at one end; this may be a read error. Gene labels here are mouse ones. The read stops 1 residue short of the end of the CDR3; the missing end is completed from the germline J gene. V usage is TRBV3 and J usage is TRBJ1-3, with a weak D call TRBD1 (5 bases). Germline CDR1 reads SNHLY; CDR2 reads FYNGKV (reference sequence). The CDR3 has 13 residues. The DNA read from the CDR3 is TGTACCAGCGCAGGGATTTCTGGAAATACGCTCTAT. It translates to CTSAGISGNTLY. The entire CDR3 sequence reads CTSAGISGNTLYF.

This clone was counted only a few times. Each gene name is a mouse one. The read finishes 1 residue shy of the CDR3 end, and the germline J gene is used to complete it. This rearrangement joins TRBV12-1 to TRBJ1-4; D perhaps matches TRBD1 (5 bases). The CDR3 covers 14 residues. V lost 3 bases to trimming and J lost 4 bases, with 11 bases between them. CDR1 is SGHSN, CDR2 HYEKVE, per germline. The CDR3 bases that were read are TGTGCCAGCTCTTCCGGGACGGGCAACGAAAGATTATTT. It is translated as CASSSGTGNERLF. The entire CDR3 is CASSSGTGNERLFF.

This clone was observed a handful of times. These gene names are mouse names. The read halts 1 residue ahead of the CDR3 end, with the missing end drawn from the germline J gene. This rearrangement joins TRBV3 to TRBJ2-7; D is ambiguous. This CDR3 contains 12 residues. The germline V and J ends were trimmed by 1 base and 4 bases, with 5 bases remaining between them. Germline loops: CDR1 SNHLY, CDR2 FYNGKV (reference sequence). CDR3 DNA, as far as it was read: TGTGCCAGCAGCTTAGGGCCATATGAACAGTAC. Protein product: CASSLGPYEQY. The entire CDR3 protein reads CASSLGPYEQYF. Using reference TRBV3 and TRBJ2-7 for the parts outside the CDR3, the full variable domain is GPKVLQIPSHQIIDMGQMVTLNCDPVSNHLYFYWYKQILGQQMEFLVNFYNGKVMEKSKLFKDQFSVERPDGSYFTLKIQPTALEDSAVYFCASSLGPYEQYFGPGTRLTVL.

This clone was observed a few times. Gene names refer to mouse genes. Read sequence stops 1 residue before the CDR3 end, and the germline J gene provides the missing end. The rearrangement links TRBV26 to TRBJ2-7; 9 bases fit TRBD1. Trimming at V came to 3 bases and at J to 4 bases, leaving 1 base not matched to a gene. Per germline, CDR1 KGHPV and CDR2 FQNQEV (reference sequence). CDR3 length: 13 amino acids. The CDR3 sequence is CASSLGTGYEQYF. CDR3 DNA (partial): TGTGCCAGCAGTCTAGGGACAGGGTATGAACAGTAC.

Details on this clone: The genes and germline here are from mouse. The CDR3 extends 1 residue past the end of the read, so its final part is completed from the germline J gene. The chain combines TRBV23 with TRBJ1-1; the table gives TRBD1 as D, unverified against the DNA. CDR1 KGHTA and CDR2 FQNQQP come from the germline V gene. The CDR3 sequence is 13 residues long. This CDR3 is CSSSLGQNTEVFF. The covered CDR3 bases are TGCTCCAGCAGTCTCGGACAAAACACAGAAGTCTTC. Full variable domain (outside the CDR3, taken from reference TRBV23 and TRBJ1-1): DAAVTQKPRYLIKMKGQEAEMKCIPEKGHTAVFWYQQKQSKELKFLIYFQNQQPLDQIDMVKERFSAVCPSSSLCSLGIRTCEAEDSALYLCSSSLGQNTEVFFGKGTRLTVV.

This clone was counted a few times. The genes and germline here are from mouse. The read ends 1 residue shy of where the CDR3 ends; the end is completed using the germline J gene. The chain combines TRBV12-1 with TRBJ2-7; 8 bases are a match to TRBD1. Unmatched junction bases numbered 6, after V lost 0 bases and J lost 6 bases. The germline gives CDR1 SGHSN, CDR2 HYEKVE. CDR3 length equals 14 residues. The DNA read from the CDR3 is TGTGCCAGCTCTCTCGAGGACAGGGATTTTGAACAGTAC. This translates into CASSLEDRDFEQY. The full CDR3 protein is CASSLEDRDFEQYF.

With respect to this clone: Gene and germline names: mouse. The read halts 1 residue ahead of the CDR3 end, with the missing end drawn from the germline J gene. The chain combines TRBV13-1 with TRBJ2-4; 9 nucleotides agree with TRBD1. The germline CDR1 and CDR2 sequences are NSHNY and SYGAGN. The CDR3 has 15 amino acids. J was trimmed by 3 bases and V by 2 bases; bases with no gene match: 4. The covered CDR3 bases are TGTGCCAGCAGTGAGAACAGGGGGCACCAAAACACCTTGTAC. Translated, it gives CASSENRGHQNTLY. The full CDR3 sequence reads CASSENRGHQNTLYF.

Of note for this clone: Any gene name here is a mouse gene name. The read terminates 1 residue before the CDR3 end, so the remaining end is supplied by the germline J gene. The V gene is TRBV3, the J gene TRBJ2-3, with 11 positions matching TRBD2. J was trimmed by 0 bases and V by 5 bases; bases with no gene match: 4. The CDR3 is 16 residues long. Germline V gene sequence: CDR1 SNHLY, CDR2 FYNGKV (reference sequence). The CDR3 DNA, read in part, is TGTGCCAGCAGCCCGGGACTGGGGGCTAGTGCAGAAACGCTGTAT. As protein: CASSPGLGASAETLY. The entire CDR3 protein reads CASSPGLGASAETLYF.

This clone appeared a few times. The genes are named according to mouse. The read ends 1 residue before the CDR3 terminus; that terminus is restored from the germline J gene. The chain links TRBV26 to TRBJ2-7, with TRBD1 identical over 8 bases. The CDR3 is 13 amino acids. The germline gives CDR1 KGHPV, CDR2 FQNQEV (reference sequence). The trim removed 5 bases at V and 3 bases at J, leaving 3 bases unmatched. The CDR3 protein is CASSSGQGYEQYF. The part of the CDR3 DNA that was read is TGTGCCAGCAGTTCCGGACAGGGCTATGAACAGTAC. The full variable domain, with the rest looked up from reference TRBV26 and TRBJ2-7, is NSKVIQTPRYLVKGQGQKAKMRCIPEKGHPVVFWYQQNKNNEFKFLINFQNQEVLQQIDMTEKRFSAECPSNSPCSLEIQSSEAGDSALYLCASSSGQGYEQYFGPGTRLTVL.

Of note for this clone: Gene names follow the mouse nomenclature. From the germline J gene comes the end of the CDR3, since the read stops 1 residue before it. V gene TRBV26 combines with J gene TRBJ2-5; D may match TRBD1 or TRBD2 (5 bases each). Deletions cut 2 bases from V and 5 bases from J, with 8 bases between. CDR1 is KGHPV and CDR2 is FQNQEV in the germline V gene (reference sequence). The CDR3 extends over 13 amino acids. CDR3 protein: CASSLEGRDTQYF. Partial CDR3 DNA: TGTGCCAGCAGTCTGGAGGGGCGAGACACCCAGTAC.

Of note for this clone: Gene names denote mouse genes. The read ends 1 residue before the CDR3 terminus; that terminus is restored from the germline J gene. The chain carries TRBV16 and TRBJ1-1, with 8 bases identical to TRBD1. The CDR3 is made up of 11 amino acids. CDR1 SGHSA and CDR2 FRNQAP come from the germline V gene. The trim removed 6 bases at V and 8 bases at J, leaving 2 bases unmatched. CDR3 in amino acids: CASSRDREVFF. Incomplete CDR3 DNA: TGTGCAAGCAGTCGGGACAGGGAAGTCTTC.